This T cell receptor (beta chain) stems from a study of cytomegalovirus exposure and HLA in healthy donors. Study-level results: According to a later analysis, TCR clusters from the first cohort tended to co-occur in the 120 or so validation repertoires. The authors enumerated 164 TCR beta chains as linked to cytomegalovirus.

The CDR3 spans 16 residues. Trimming removed 3 bases at V and 2 bases at J, with 17 bases between. Germline V gene data show CDR1 as SGHTA and CDR2 as FQGNSA. For this clone: The antigen remains unidentified.

The protocol was immunoSEQ multiplex PCR, while the TCRdb copy is restricted to in-frame clones and leaves out a portion. The table has about 150,000 clones, approximately 86% seen once; the top ten hold more than 20%. The rearrangement uses TRBV7-2 and TRBJ2-7, with D hard to call. Sequencing was done on a sample of PBMCs. This clonotype was obtained from a man in his late teens or twenties in good health and CMV-seropositive. The CDR3 nucleotides read TGTGCCAGCAGCTTCGTTGGTTGGGCTCCCACCTACGAGCAGTACTTC. Translated: CASSFVGWAPTYEQYF.